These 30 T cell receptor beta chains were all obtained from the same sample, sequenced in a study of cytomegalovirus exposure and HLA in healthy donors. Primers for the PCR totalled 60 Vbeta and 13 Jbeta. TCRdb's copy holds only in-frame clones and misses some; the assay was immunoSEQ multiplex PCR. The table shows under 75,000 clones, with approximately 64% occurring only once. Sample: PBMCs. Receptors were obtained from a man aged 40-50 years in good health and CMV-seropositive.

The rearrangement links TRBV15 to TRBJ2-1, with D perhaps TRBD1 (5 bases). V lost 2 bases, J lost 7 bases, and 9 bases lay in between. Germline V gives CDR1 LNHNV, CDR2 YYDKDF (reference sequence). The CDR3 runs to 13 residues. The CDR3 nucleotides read TGTGCCACCAGCAGACCAGGGTTTAATGAGCAGTTCTTC. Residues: CATSRPGFNEQFF.

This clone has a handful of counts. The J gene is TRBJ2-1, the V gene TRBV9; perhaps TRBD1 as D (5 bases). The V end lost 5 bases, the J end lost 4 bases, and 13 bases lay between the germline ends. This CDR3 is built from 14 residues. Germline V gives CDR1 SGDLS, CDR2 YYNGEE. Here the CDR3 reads CASSDGGAYNEQFF. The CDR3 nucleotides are TGTGCCAGCAGTGATGGTGGGGCGTACAATGAGCAGTTCTTC.

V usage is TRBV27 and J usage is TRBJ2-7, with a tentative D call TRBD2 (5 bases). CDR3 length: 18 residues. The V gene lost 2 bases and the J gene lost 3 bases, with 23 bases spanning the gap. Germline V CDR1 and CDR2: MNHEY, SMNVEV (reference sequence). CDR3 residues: CASSLMGVGETRLYEQYF. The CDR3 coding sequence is TGTGCCAGCAGTTTAATGGGCGTTGGGGAGACAAGACTCTACGAGCAGTACTTC.

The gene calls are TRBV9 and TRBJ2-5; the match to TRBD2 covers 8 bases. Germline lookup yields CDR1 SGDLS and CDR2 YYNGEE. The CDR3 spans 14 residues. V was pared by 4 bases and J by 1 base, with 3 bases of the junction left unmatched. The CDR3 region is CASSISGTQETQYF. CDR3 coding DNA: TGTGCCAGCAGCATTAGCGGGACCCAAGAGACCCAGTACTTC.

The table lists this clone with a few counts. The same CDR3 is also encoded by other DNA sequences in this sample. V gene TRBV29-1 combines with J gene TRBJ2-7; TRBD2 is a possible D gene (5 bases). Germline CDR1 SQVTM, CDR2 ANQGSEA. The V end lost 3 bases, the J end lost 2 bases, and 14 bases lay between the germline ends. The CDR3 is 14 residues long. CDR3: CSVEEEEEAYEQYF. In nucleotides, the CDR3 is TGCAGCGTTGAGGAGGAGGAGGAGGCCTACGAGCAGTACTTC.

The CDR3 sequence is CASRSGTGDETQYF. As DNA, the CDR3 is TGCGCCAGCAGGTCCGGGACTGGCGACGAGACCCAGTACTTC. This chain uses TRBV5-1 with TRBJ2-5; a possible D gene is TRBD2 (6 bases). Germline values: CDR1 SGHRS, CDR2 YFSETQ. Between the trimmed V and J ends, which lost 5 bases and 5 bases, there was a span of 16 bases. The CDR3 is made up of 14 amino acids.

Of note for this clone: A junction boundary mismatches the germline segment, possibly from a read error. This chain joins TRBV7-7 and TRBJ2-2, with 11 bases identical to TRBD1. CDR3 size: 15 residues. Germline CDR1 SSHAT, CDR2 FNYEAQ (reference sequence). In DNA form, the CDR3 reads TGTGCTAGCAGCGCCGGGACAGGGGGCACCGGGGAGCTGTTTTTT. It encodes CASSAGTGGTGELFF.

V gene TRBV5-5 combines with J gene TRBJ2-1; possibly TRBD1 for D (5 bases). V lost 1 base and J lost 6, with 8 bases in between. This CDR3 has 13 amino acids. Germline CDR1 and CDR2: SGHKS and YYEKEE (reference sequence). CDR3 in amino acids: CASSLRQINEQFF. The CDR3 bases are TGTGCCAGCAGCTTGCGACAGATCAATGAGCAGTTCTTC. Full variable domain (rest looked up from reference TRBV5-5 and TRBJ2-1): DAGVTQSPTHLIKTRGQQVTLRCSPISGHKSVSWYQQVLGQGPQFIFQYYEKEERGRGNFPDRFSARQFPNYSSELNVNALLLGDSALYLCASSLRQINEQFFGPGTRLTVL.

DNA of the CDR3: TGTGCCAGCTCATCACGGGCGGGGGCTTTCTTT. It codes for CASSSRAGAFF. This chain links TRBV18 with TRBJ1-1; D remains ambiguous. CDR1 KGHSH and CDR2 LQKENI come from the germline V gene. This CDR3 spans 11 amino acids. Trimming stripped 5 bases from V and 11 bases from J, with 12 bases between.

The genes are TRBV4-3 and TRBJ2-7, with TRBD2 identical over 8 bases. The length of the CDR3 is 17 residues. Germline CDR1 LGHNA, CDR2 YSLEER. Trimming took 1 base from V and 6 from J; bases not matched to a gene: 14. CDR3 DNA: TGCGCCAGCAGCCAAGGCCGGCCTAGCGGGCTGTTTGGCGAGCAGTACTTC. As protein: CASSQGRPSGLFGEQYF.

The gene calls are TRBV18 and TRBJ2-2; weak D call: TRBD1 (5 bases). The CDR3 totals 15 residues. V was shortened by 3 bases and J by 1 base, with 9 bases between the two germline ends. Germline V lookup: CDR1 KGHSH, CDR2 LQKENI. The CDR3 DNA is TGTGCCAGCTCACCGTTCAGGGAGAACACCGGGGAGCTGTTTTTT. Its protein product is CASSPFRENTGELFF.

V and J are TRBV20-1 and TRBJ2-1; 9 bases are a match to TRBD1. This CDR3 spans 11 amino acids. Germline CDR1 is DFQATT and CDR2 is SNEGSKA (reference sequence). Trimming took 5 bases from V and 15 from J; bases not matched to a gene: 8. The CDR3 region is CSAGDRDRLFF. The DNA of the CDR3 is TGCAGTGCTGGGGACAGGGATCGGTTGTTCTTC.

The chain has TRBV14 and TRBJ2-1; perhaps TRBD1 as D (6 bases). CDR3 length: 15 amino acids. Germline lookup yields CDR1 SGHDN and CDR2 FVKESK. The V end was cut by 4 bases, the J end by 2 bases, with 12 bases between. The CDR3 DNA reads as TGTGCCAGCAGCCTCCAGACAGGACCCTACAATGAGCAGTTCTTC. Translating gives CASSLQTGPYNEQFF.

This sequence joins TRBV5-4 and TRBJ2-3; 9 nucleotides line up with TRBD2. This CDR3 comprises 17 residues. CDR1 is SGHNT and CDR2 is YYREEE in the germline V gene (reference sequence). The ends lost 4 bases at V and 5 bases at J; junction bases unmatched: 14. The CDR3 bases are TGTGCCAGCAGCCGTACCGGGGCGGGGGGGCTCGGAGATACGCAGTATTTT. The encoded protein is CASSRTGAGGLGDTQYF.

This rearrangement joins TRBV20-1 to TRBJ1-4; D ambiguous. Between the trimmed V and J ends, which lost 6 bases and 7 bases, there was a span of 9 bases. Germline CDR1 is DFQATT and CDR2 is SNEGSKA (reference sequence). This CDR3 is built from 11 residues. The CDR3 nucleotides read TGCAGTGCGATACATGGTGAAAAACTGTTTTTT. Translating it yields CSAIHGEKLFF.

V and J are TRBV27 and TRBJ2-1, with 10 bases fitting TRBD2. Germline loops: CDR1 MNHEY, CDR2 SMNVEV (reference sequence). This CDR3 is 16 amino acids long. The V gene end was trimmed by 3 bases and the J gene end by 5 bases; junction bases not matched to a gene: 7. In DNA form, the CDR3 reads TGTGCCAGCAGTTTGGGCTGGACTAGCGGAAACAATGAGCAGTTCTTC. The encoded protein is CASSLGWTSGNNEQFF.

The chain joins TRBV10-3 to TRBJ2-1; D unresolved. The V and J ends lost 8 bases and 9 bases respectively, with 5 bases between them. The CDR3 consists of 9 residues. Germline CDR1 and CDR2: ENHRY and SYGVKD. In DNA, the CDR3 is TGTGCCATCGGGCGTGAGCAGTTCTTC. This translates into CAIGREQFF.

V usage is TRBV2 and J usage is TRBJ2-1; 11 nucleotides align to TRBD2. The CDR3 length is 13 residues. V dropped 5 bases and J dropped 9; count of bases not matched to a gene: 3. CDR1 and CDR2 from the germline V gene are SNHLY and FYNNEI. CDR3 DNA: TGTGCCAGCAGTACTAGCGGGAGTGGTGAGCAGTTCTTC. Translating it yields CASSTSGSGEQFF.

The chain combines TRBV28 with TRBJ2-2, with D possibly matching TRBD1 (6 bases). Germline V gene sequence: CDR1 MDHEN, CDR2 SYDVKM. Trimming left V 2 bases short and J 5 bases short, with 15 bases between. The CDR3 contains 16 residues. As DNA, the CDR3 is TGTGCCAGCAGTTTACCCGACAGGTCGGGGACCGGGGAGCTGTTTTTT. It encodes CASSLPDRSGTGELFF.

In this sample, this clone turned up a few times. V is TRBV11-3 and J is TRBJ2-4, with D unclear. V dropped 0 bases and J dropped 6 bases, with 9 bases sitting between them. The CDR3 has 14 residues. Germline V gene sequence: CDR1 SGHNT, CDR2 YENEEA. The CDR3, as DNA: TGTGCCAGCAGCTTAGACAACAGCCGAAACATTCAGTACTTC. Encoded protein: CASSLDNSRNIQYF.

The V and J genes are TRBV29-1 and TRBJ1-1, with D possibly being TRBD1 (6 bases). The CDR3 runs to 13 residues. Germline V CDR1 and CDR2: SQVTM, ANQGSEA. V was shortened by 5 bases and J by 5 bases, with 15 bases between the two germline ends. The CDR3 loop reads CSVKPGQWTEAFF. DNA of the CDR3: TGCAGCGTTAAGCCGGGACAATGGACTGAAGCTTTCTTT.

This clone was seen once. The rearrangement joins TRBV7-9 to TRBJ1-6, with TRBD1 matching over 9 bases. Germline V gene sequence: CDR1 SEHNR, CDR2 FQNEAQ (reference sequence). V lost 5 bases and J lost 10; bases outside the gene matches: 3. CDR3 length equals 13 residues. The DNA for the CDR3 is TGTGCCAGCAGCGATACAGGGGGCTCACCCCTCCACTTT. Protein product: CASSDTGGSPLHF.

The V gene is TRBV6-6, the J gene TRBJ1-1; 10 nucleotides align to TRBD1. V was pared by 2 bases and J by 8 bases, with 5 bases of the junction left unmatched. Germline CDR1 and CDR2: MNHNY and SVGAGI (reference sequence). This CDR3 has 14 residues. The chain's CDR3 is CASSYQRQGAEAFF. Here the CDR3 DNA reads TGTGCCAGCAGTTACCAAAGACAGGGGGCGGAAGCTTTCTTT.

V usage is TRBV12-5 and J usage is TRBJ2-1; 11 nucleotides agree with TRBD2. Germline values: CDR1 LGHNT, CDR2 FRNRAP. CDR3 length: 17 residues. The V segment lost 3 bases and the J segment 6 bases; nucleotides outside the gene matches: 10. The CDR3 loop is CASGFPGASGRINEQFF. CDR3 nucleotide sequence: TGTGCTAGTGGTTTCCCCGGAGCTAGCGGGAGGATCAATGAGCAGTTCTTC.

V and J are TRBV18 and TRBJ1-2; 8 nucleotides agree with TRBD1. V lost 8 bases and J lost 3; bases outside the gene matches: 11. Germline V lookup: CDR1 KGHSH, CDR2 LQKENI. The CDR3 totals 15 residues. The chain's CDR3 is CASQETGTGYYGYTF. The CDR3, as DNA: TGTGCCAGCCAAGAGACCGGGACAGGTTACTATGGCTACACCTTC.

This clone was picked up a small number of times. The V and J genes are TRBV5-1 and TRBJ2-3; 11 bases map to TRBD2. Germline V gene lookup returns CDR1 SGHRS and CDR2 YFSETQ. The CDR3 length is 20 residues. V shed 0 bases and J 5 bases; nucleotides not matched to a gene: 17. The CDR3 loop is CASSLAPTGTSGSGVDTQYF. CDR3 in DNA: TGCGCCAGCAGCTTGGCGCCAACAGGGACTAGCGGTTCGGGAGTAGATACGCAGTATTTT. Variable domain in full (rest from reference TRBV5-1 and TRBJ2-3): KAGVTQTPRYLIKTRGQQVTLSCSPISGHRSVSWYQQTPGQGLQFLFEYFSETQRNKGNFPGRFSGRQFSNSRSEMNVSTLELGDSALYLCASSLAPTGTSGSGVDTQYFGPGTRLTVL.

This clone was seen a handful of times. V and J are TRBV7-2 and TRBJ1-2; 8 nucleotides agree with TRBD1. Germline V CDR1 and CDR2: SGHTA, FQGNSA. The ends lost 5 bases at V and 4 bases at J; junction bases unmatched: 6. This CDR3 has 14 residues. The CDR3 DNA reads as TGTGCCAGCAGCCCCGGACAGGGCGGCTATGGCTACACCTTC. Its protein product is CASSPGQGGYGYTF.

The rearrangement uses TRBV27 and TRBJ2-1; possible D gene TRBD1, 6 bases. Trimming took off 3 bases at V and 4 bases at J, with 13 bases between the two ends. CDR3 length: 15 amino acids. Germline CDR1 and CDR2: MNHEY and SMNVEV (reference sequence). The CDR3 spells CASSLGRTAYNEQFF. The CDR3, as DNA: TGTGCCAGCAGTTTGGGCCGGACAGCTTACAATGAGCAGTTCTTC.

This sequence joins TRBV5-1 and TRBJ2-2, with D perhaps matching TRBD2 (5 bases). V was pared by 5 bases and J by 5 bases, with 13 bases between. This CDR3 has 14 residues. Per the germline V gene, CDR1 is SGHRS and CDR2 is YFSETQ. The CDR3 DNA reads TGCGCCAGCAGTAAAACTAGTTATACCGGGGAGCTGTTTTTT. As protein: CASSKTSYTGELFF.

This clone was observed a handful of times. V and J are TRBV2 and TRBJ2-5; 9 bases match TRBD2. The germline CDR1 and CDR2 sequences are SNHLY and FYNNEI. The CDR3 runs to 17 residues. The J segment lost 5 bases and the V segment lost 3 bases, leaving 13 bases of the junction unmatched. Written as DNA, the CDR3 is TGTGCCAGCAGTGAGGGGGTTAGCGGGAGAACGTGGGAGACCCAGTACTTC. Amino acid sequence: CASSEGVSGRTWETQYF.